The rows below give T cell receptor beta chains drawn from one sample of a study of blood T cell repertoires in COVID-19. TCRdb's table, derived via immunoSEQ multiplex PCR, lists solely in-frame clones and lacks some. The repertoire holds approximately 300,000 clones, more than 75% seen once, with 2% to 3% in the top ten. Input material: PBMCs or T cells enriched from blood (not recorded which). Receptors were obtained from a man aged 55 to 70 who had recovered from COVID-19. Both conserved end residues are part of each CDR3.

v_call,j_call,cdr3_aa
TRBV6-5,TRBJ1-5,CATTRQAINQPQHF
TRBV19,TRBJ1-2,CASSELDYGYTF
TRBV6-4,TRBJ2-3,CASSVSPGFIDTQYF
TRBV9,TRBJ2-7,CASSTGQGLSYEQYF
TRBV6-5,TRBJ2-1,CASRVLRDYNEQFF
TRBV10-3,TRBJ1-5,CAISERDNQPQHF
TRBV5-1,TRBJ2-2,CASSLRTGGAGELFF
TRBV27,TRBJ1-2,CASSGARGTGHGYTF
TRBV4-2,TRBJ2-7,CASSQDQLYEQYF
TRBV5-1,TRBJ2-7,CASSSGLAANPYEQYF
TRBV11-2,TRBJ2-4,CASSLTSSGKNIQYF
TRBV2,TRBJ1-1,CASSALDRTVLDTEAFF
TRBV19,TRBJ1-5,CASWRGGVGRSNQPQHF
TRBV6-1,TRBJ1-3,CASSGGRTVGNTIYF
TRBV3-1/TRBV3-2,TRBJ1-4,CASSQDWGQANEKLFF
TRBV15,TRBJ1-2,CATSRGGAQGYTF
TRBV5-6,TRBJ1-1,CASSFGQGGTEAFF
TRBV4-2,TRBJ1-5,CASSQYRGGQPQHF
TRBV7-2,TRBJ2-5,CASSLGDRAETQYF
TRBV6-6,TRBJ1-1,CASTSGPNTEAFF
TRBV11-3,TRBJ2-1,CASSWSRGNEQFF
TRBV3-1/TRBV3-2,TRBJ1-5,CASSITGRDQPQHF
TRBV6-5,TRBJ1-1,CASTAGMNTEAFF
TRBV9,TRBJ1-1,CASSTGNTEAFF
TRBV7-8,TRBJ1-5,CASSLLPDQPQHF
TRBV9,TRBJ2-1,CASSSSPLSSYNEQFF
TRBV28,TRBJ1-2,CASSLSWTGSGYGYTF
TRBV9,TRBJ2-7,CANNYEQYF
TRBV11-2,TRBJ1-3,CASSFAQGADPSGNTIYF
TRBV28,TRBJ1-1,CAIKEGVEAFF
TRBV5-1,TRBJ1-1,CASSLATGLNTEAFF
TRBV29-1,TRBJ1-2,CSVFVGHGYTF
TRBV9,TRBJ2-7,CASSAGQGVYYEQYF
TRBV2,TRBJ2-2,CASAGQADLPGELFF
TRBV11-2,TRBJ2-5,CASSLDEAGGPETQYF
TRBV24-1,TRBJ2-3,CATSDLRDTNTQYF
TRBV28,TRBJ2-2,CASSFSPGGELFF
TRBV2,TRBJ2-1,CASSAWLAKWGYNEQFF
TRBV7-9,TRBJ2-1,CASSLMQENEQFF
TRBV2,TRBJ2-1,CASSGDRASGQFF
TRBV3-1/TRBV3-2,TRBJ2-1,CASSSGLAGRINEQFF
TRBV5-5,TRBJ1-5,CASSLRGNQPQHF
TRBV24-1,TRBJ2-3,CATSDPTSGADTQYF
TRBV30,TRBJ1-4,CAWSVVTHEKLFF
TRBV11-2,TRBJ2-7,CASSLERAPHHEQYF
TRBV2,TRBJ1-1,CASSEGGGWNTEAFF
TRBV5-1,TRBJ1-2,CASSLIGTGAGYTF
TRBV5-1,TRBJ1-1,CASSWMLRDSNTEAFF
TRBV7-2,TRBJ2-3,CASSFQTDTQYF
TRBV6-2/TRBV6-3,TRBJ2-1,CASSFVAGGPMNEQFF
TRBV6-5,TRBJ2-7,CASSYSYSSYEQYF
TRBV11-3,TRBJ1-1,CASSLQGGTEAFF
TRBV7-3,TRBJ2-5,CASSLSGDGETQYF
TRBV10-3,TRBJ1-1,CAIRDRMNTEAFF
TRBV3-1/TRBV3-2,TRBJ2-6,CASSHPGREPGANVLTF
TRBV7-9,TRBJ2-1,CASSPASGGANEQFF
TRBV9,TRBJ1-2,CASSVGSGEYGYTF
TRBV27,TRBJ2-2,CASSLSGLAGVNTGELFF
TRBV7-3,TRBJ2-1,CASSLASDNEQFF